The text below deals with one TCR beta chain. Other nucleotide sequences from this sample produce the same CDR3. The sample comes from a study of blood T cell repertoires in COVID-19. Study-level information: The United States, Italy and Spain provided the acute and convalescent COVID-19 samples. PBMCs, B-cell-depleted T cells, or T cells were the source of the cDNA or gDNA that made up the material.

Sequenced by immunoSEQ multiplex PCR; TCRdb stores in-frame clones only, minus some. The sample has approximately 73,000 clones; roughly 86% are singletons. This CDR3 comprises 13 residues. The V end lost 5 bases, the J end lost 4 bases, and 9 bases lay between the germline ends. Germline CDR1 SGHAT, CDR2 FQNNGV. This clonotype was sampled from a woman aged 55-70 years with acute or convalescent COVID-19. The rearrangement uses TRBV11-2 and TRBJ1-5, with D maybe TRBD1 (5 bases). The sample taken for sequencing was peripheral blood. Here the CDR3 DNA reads TGTGCCAGCAGCAAAGACAGAAATCAGCCCCAGCATTTT. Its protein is CASSKDRNQPQHF.